This entry lists 7 T cell receptor beta chains sequenced from one sample in a study of blood T cell repertoires in COVID-19. Profiled with immunoSEQ multiplex PCR; TCRdb holds only in-frame clones, not every one. Of around 200,000 clones in the sample, around four fifths were seen once. The sequencing input was peripheral blood. These receptors came from a man aged 25 to 40 with active or convalescent COVID-19.

This sequence joins TRBV3-1 (or the pseudogene TRBV3-2) and TRBJ2-5; 11 nucleotides align to TRBD2. The CDR3 is 16 residues long. The junction had 6 bases not matched to a gene; V was cut back by 1 base and J by 5 bases. CDR1 LGHDT and CDR2 YNNKEL come from the germline V gene (reference sequence). The chain's CDR3 is CASSQGASGGTETQYF. CDR3 DNA sequence: TGTGCCAGCAGCCAAGGGGCTAGCGGGGGGACCGAGACCCAGTACTTC.

V gene TRBV7-3 combines with J gene TRBJ1-1; D unresolved. V gave up 2 bases and J gave up 1 base, with 5 bases separating them. Germline V CDR1 and CDR2: SGHTA, FQGTGA. The CDR3 has 13 amino acids. The CDR3 sequence: CASSLQQNTEAFF. DNA for the CDR3: TGTGCCAGCAGCTTACAACAGAACACTGAAGCTTTCTTT. Based on the CDR3 plus reference TRBV7-3 and TRBJ1-1, the full variable domain is GAGVSQTPSNKVTEKGKYVELRCDPISGHTALYWYRQSLGQGPEFLIYFQGTGAADDSGLPNDRFFAVRPEGSVSTLKIQRTERGDSAVYLCASSLQQNTEAFFGQGTRLTVV.

The chain has TRBV28 and TRBJ1-3, with a weak D call TRBD1 (6 bases). Germline CDR1 and CDR2: MDHEN and SYDVKM. This CDR3 has 15 residues. Trimming pared 3 bases from V and 3 bases from J, leaving 12 bases between. In nucleotides, the CDR3 is TGTGCCAGCAGTTTCACAGGGATGGATGGAAACACCATATATTTT. It specifies CASSFTGMDGNTIYF.

The chain has TRBV28 and TRBJ2-7; D might be TRBD1 (6 bases). Germline assignment: CDR1 MDHEN and CDR2 SYDVKM. This CDR3 is 15 amino acids long. Trimming stripped 2 bases from V and 0 bases from J, with 11 bases between. CDR3 DNA sequence: TGTGCCAGCAGTTTAGCAGGGGTGAACTCCTACGAGCAGTACGTC. It specifies CASSLAGVNSYEQYV.

The chain combines TRBV30 with TRBJ1-2; D uncertain. This CDR3 comprises 11 residues. Germline V gives CDR1 GTSNPN, CDR2 SVGIG (reference sequence). Deletions cut 0 bases from V and 5 bases from J, with 4 bases between. The CDR3 sequence is CAWSVQYGYTF. CDR3 coding DNA: TGTGCCTGGAGTGTACAGTATGGCTACACCTTC.

The rearrangement joins TRBV10-3 to TRBJ2-7, with D hard to call. CDR1 and CDR2 (germline): ENHRY, SYGVKD. V lost 10 bases and J 2 bases, leaving 15 bases between the germline ends. The length of the CDR3 is 13 residues. The CDR3 DNA follows: TGTGCCACCGCAATAGGAGAGACCTACGAGCAGTACTTC. It translates to CATAIGETYEQYF.

In this sample, this clone turned up a few times. The chain uses TRBV19 and TRBJ1-2; D gene uncertain. Germline V gives CDR1 LNHDA, CDR2 SQIVND (reference sequence). V was cut by 3 bases and J by 3 bases, with 20 bases left in between. The CDR3 extends over 17 amino acids. The CDR3 nucleotides are TGTGCCAGTAGTATTGATGAGAGAGCGGTTAAGGACTATGGCTACACCTTC. Translated, it gives CASSIDERAVKDYGYTF.